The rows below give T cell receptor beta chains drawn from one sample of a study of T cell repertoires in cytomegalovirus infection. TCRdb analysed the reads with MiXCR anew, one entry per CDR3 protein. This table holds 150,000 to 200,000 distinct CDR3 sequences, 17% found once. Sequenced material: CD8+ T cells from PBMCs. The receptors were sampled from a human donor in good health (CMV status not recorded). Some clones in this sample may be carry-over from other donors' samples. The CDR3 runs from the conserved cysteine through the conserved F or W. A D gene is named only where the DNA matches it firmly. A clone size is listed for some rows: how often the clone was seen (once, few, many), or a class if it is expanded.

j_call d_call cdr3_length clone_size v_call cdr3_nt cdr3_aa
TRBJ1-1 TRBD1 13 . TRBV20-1 TGCAGTGCTGGGGACAGGGCGAACACTGAAGCTTTCTTT CSAGDRANTEAFF
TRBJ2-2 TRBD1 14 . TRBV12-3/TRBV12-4 TGTGCCAGCAACCCGGACAGGGGGAACGGGGAGCTGTTTTTT CASNPDRGNGELFF
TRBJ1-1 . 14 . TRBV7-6 TGTGCCAGCAGTCTAGACACGATCGGCACTGAAGCTTTCTTT CASSLDTIGTEAFF
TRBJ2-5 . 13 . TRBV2 TGTGCCAGCAGTGCTATAGACCGGGAGACCCAGTACTTC CASSAIDRETQYF
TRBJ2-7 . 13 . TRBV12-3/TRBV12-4 TGTGCCAGCAGCCCTGACGGGACCTACGAGCAGTACTTC CASSPDGTYEQYF
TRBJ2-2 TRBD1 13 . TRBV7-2 TGTGCCAGCAAACGACAGGGGACCGGGGAGCTGTTTTTT CASKRQGTGELFF
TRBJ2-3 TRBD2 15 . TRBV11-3 TGTGCCAGCAGCTTGGACGGGGGGGCCGGAGATACGCAGTATTTT CASSLDGGAGDTQYF
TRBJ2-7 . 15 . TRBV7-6 TGTGCCAGCAGCGTCGCGGAGGGGAGTCTCTACGAGCAGTACTTC CASSVAEGSLYEQYF
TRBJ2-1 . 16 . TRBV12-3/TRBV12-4 TGTGCCAGCAGTTTATACCCGGGTAGCTCCTACAATGAGCAGTTCTTC CASSLYPGSSYNEQFF
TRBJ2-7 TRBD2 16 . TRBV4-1 TGCGCCAGCAGCGTAGCGTCGACCGGGACTAACTACGAGCAGTACTTC CASSVASTGTNYEQYF
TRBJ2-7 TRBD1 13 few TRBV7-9 TGTGCCAGCAGCACAGGGGACCCCTACGAGCAGTACTTC CASSTGDPYEQYF
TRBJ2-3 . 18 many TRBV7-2 TGTGCCAGCAGCTTAGCCTCCTTTGGTCGCCGGAATGTGGATACGCAGTATTTT CASSLASFGRRNVDTQYF
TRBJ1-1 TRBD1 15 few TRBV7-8 TGTGCCAGCAGCCCTAGGACAGGGTACCGGACTGAAGCTTTCTTT CASSPRTGYRTEAFF
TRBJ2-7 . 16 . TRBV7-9 TGTGCCAGCAGCTCCCAGACAGGTAATGGGCCATACGAGCAGTACTTC CASSSQTGNGPYEQYF
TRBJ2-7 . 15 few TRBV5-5 TGTGCCAGCAGCTTTCAGGTAGGGGACTCCTACGAGCAGTACTTC CASSFQVGDSYEQYF
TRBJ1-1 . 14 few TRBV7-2 TGTGCCAGCAGCTTAATTACGGTTAACACTGAAGCTTTCTTT CASSLITVNTEAFF
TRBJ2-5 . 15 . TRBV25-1 TGTGCCAGCAGTATCCGGGACAGCGGGGAAGAGACCCAGTACTTC CASSIRDSGEETQYF
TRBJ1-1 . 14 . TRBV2 TGTGCCAGCAGTGATGGGGCTGGGAACACTGAAGCTTTCTTT CASSDGAGNTEAFF
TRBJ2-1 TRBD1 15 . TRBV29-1 TGCAGCGTTTCAACAGGGGGTAGTTTCTACAATGAGCAGTTCTTC CSVSTGGSFYNEQFF
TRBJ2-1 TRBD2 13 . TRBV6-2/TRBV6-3 TGTGCCACCACTAGCGGGGGGGCTGGAGAGCAGTTCTTC CATTSGGAGEQFF
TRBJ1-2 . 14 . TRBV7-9 TGTGCCAGCAGCTTGAGGGGACACGCATATGGCTACACCTTC CASSLRGHAYGYTF
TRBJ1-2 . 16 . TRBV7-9 TGTGCCAGCAGCATAGATCCTGGGGGGGCGCAAGGTGGCTACACCTTC CASSIDPGGAQGGYTF
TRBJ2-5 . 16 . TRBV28 TGTGCCAGCAGTTCAACGGACTCCTTTCAACAAGAGACCCAGTACTTC CASSSTDSFQQETQYF
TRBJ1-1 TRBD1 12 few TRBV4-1 TGTGCCAGCAGCCAATTTACAGGGGGCGCTTTCTTT CASSQFTGGAFF
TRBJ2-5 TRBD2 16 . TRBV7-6 TGTGCCAGCAGCTCCGGCACCCAGACTAGCGGGGGGACCCAGTACTTC CASSSGTQTSGGTQYF
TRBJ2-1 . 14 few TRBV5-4 TGTGCCAGCAGTCCATGGCAGGGATTCAATGAGCAGTTCTTC CASSPWQGFNEQFF
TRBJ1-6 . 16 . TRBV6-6 TGTGCCAGCAGGGCCGCCGGTCCCTCCTATAATTCACCCCTCCACTTT CASRAAGPSYNSPLHF
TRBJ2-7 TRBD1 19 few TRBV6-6 TGTGCCAGCAGTTACTCGCGGTTGGCCGAACAGGGGGGCTCCTACGAGCAGTACTTC CASSYSRLAEQGGSYEQYF
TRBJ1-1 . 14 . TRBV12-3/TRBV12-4 TGTGCCAGCAGTTTTGTAGGGCCAAACACTGAAGCTTTCTTT CASSFVGPNTEAFF
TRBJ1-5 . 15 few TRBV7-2 TGTGCCAGCAGCACTCGAGGGGGACACAATCAGCCCCAGCATTTT CASSTRGGHNQPQHF
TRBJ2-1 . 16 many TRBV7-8 TGTGCCAGCAGCTTAGCAAACACGAGCTCCTACAATGAGCAGTTCTTC CASSLANTSSYNEQFF
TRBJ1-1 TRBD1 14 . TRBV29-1 TGCAGCGACCTGACAGGGGGTGCCAACACTGAAGCTTTCTTT CSDLTGGANTEAFF
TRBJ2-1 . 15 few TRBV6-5 TGTGCCAGCAGGCAGGGTCAGGGGATCTACAATGAGCAGTTCTTC CASRQGQGIYNEQFF
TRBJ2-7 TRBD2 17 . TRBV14 TGTGCCAGCAGCCCCTTGGGAGCGGGGATTACTTCCTACGAGCAGTACTTC CASSPLGAGITSYEQYF
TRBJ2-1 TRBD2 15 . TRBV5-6 TGTGCCAGCAGCCCGGGAGGGGGGGCCAGCAATGAGCAGTTCTTC CASSPGGGASNEQFF
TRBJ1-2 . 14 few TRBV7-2 TGTGCCAGCAGCTCCTGGACAGCTAGCTATGGCTACACCTTC CASSSWTASYGYTF
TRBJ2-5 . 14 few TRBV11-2 TGTGCCAGCAGCTCGACAGCGTACCAAGAGACCCAGTACTTC CASSSTAYQETQYF
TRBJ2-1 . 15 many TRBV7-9 TGTGCCAGCAGCTTAACCGCCCAGGTGGAGGATGAGCAGTTCTTC CASSLTAQVEDEQFF
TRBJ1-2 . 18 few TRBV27 TGTGCCAGCAGTTCGACCAGATGGGGGGCCGGAACTAACTATGGCTACACCTTC CASSSTRWGAGTNYGYTF
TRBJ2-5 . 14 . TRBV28 TGTGCCAGCAGTCTACCAGACAGACAAGAGGCCCAGTACTTC CASSLPDRQEAQYF
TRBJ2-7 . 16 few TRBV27 TGTGCCAGCAGTCCCGCCCACATCTCTCCTACCTACGAGCAGTACTTC CASSPAHISPTYEQYF
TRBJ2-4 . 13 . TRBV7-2 TGTGCCAGCAGCTTACAGGGACAAAACATTCAGTACTTC CASSLQGQNIQYF
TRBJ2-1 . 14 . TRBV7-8 TGTGCCAGCAGCTTAGGGGCCCTTGGGAATGAGCAGTTCTTC CASSLGALGNEQFF
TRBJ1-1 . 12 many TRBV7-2 TGTGCCAGCAGCCTGGACCGCACTGAAGCTTTCTTT CASSLDRTEAFF
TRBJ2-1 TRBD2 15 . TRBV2 TGTGCCACCAAAACTAGCGGGGGGTTTGGAAATGAGCAGTTCTTC CATKTSGGFGNEQFF
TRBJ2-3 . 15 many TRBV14 TGTGCCAGCAGCCAGGCCTGGGGAAGCACAGATACGCAGTATTTT CASSQAWGSTDTQYF
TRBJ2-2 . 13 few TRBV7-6 TGTGCCAGCAGTCAGTTTAACACCGGGGAGCTGTTTTTT CASSQFNTGELFF
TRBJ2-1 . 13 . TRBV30 TGTGCCTGGATGCTCGATCACTACAATGAGCAGTTCTTC CAWMLDHYNEQFF
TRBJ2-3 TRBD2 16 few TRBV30 TGTGCCTGGAGTGTTCTAGCGGGGGGGCGAGGAGATACGCAGTATTTT CAWSVLAGGRGDTQYF
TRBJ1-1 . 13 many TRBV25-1 TGTGCCAGCAGTGACACAGCTAACACTGAAGCTTTCTTT CASSDTANTEAFF
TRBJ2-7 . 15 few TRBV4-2 TGTGCCAGCAGCCAACTCCGGGACAACTCCTACGAGCAGTACTTC CASSQLRDNSYEQYF
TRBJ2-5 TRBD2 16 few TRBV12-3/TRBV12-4 TGTGCCAGCAGCCCGTTAGCGGGGCCCTCCCAAGAGACCCAGTACTTC CASSPLAGPSQETQYF